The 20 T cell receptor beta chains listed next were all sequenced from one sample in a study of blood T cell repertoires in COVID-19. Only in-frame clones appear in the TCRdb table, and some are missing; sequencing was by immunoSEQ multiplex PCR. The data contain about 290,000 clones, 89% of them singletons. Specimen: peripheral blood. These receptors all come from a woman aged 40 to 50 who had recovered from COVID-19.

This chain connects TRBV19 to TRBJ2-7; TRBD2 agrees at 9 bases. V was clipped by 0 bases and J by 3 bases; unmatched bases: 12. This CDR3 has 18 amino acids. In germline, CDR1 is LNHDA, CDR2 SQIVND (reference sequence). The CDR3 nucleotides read TGTGCCAGTAGTATAGAAGGAGGCGGGGGGGCCGCAGTCTACGAGCAGTACTTC. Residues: CASSIEGGGGAAVYEQYF.

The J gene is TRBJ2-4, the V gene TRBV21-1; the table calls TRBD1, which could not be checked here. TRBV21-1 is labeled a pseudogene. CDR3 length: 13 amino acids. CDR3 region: CASSEVTGNIQYF. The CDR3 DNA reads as TGTGCCAGCAGCGAAGTAACAGGGAACATTCAGTACTTC.

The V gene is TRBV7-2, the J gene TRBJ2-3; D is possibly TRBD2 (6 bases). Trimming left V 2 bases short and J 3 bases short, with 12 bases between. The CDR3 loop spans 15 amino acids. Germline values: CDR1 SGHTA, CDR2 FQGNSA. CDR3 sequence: CASSLRLGGTDTQYF. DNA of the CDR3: TGTGCCAGCAGCTTACGACTAGGAGGGACAGATACGCAGTATTTT.

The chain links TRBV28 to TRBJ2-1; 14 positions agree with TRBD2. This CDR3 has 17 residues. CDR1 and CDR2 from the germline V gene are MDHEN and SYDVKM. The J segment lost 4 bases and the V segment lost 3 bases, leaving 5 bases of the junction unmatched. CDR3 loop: CASSFGTSGSLYNEQFF. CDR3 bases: TGTGCCAGCAGTTTCGGGACTAGCGGGAGTTTATACAATGAGCAGTTCTTC.

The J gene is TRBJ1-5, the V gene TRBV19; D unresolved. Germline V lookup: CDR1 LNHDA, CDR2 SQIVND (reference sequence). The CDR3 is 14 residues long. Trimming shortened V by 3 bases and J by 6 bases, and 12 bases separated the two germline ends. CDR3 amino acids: CASSMDGGRQPQHF. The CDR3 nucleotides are TGTGCCAGTAGTATGGACGGAGGCCGTCAGCCCCAGCATTTT.

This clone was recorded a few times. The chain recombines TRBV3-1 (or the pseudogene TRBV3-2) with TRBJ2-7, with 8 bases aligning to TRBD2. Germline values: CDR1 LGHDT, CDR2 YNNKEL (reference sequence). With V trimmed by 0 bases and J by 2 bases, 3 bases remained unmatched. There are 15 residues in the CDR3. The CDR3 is CASSQDAGRAYEQYF. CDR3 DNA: TGTGCCAGCAGCCAAGATGCCGGGAGGGCCTACGAGCAGTACTTC.

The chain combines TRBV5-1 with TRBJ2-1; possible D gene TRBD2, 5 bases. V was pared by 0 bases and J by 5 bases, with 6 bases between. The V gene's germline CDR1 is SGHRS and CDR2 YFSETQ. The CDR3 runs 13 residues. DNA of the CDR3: TGCGCCAGCAGCTTGGGGGAGAACAATGAGCAGTTCTTC. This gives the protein CASSLGENNEQFF.

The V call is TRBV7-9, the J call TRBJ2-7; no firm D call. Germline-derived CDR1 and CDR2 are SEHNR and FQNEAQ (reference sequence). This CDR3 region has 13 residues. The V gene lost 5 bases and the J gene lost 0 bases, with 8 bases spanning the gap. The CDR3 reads CASSDDNSYEQYF. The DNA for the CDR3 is TGTGCCAGCAGCGACGACAACTCCTACGAGCAGTACTTC.

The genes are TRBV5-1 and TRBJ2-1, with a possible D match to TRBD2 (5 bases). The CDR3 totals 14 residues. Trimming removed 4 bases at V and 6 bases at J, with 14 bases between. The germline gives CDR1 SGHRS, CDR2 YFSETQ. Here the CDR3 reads CASSPGFPTNEQFF. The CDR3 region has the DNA TGCGCCAGCAGCCCGGGATTCCCGACCAATGAGCAGTTCTTC. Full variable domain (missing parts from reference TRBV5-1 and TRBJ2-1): KAGVTQTPRYLIKTRGQQVTLSCSPISGHRSVSWYQQTPGQGLQFLFEYFSETQRNKGNFPGRFSGRQFSNSRSEMNVSTLELGDSALYLCASSPGFPTNEQFFGPGTRLTVL.

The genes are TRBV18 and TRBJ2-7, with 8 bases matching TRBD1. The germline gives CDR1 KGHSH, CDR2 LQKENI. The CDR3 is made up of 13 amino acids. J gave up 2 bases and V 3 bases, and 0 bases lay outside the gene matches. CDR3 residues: CASSPDRAYEQYF. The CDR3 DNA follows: TGTGCCAGCTCACCGGACAGGGCCTACGAGCAGTACTTC.

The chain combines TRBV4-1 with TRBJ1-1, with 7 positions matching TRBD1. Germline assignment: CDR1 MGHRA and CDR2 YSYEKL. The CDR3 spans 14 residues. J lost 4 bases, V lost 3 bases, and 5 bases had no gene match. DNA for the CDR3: TGCGCCAGCAGCCACCGGGGACAGCCCACTGAAGCTTTCTTT. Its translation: CASSHRGQPTEAFF.

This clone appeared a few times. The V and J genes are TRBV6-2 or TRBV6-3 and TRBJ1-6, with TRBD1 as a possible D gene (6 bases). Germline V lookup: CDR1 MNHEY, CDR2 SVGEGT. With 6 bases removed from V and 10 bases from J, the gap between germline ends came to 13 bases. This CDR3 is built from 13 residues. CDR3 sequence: CASSQGGGSPLHF. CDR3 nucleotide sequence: TGTGCCAGCAGCCAAGGCGGGGGCTCACCCCTCCACTTT.

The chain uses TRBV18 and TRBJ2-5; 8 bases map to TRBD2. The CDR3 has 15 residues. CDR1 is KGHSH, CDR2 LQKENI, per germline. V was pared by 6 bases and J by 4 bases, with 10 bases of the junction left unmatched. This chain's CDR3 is CASSPSGRELETQYF. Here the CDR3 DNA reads TGTGCCAGCTCGCCGAGCGGGAGAGAATTAGAGACCCAGTACTTC.

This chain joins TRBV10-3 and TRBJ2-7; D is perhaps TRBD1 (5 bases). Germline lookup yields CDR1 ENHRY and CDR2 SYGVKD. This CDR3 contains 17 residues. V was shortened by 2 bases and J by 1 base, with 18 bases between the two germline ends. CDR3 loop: CAISEPLYGAESYEQYF. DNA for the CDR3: TGTGCCATCAGTGAGCCCCTGTATGGGGCGGAGTCCTACGAGCAGTACTTC.

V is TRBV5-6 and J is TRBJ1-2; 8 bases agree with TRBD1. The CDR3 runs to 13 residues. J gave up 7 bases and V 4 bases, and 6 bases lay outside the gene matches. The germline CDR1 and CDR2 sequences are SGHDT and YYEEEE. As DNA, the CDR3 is TGTGCCAGCAGCATGACAGGGGCGAGTGGCTACACCTTC. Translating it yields CASSMTGASGYTF.

The CDR3 coding sequence is TGTGCCAGCAGCCAACCCCCGCGGGGGGGGCAGTACTTC. Residues: CASSQPPRGGQYF. This sequence joins TRBV3-1 (or the pseudogene TRBV3-2) and TRBJ2-7, with 9 positions matching TRBD2. Germline V lookup: CDR1 LGHDT, CDR2 YNNKEL (reference sequence). V dropped 2 bases and J dropped 9; count of bases not matched to a gene: 5. The CDR3 is 13 residues long.

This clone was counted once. CDR3 nucleotide sequence: TGTGCCAGCAGCTCCCCAGCGGGAGGGCACAATGAGCAGTTCTTC. This encodes CASSSPAGGHNEQFF. The chain joins TRBV5-4 to TRBJ2-1; 10 nucleotides line up with TRBD2. Germline V gene lookup returns CDR1 SGHNT and CDR2 YYREEE (reference sequence). The CDR3 is 15 residues long. The ends lost 3 bases at V and 5 bases at J; junction bases unmatched: 5.

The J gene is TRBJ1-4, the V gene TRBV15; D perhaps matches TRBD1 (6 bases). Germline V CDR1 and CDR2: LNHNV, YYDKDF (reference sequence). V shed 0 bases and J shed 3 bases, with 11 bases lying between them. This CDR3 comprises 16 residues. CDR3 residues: CATSRDLQGSNEKLFF. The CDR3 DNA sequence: TGTGCCACCAGCAGAGATCTACAGGGATCTAATGAAAAACTGTTTTTT.

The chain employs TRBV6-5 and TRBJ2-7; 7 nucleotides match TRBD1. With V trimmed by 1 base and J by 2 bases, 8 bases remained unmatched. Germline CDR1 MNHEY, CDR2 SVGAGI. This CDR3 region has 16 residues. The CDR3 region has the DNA TGTGCCAGCAGTTACTGGACAGGTCGTGGGACCTACGAGCAGTACTTC. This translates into CASSYWTGRGTYEQYF.

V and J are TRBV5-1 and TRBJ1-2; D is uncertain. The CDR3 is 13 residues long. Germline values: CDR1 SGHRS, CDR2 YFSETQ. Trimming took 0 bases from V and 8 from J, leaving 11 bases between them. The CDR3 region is CASSLDSSWGYTF. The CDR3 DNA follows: TGCGCCAGCAGCTTGGACAGCTCCTGGGGCTACACCTTC.